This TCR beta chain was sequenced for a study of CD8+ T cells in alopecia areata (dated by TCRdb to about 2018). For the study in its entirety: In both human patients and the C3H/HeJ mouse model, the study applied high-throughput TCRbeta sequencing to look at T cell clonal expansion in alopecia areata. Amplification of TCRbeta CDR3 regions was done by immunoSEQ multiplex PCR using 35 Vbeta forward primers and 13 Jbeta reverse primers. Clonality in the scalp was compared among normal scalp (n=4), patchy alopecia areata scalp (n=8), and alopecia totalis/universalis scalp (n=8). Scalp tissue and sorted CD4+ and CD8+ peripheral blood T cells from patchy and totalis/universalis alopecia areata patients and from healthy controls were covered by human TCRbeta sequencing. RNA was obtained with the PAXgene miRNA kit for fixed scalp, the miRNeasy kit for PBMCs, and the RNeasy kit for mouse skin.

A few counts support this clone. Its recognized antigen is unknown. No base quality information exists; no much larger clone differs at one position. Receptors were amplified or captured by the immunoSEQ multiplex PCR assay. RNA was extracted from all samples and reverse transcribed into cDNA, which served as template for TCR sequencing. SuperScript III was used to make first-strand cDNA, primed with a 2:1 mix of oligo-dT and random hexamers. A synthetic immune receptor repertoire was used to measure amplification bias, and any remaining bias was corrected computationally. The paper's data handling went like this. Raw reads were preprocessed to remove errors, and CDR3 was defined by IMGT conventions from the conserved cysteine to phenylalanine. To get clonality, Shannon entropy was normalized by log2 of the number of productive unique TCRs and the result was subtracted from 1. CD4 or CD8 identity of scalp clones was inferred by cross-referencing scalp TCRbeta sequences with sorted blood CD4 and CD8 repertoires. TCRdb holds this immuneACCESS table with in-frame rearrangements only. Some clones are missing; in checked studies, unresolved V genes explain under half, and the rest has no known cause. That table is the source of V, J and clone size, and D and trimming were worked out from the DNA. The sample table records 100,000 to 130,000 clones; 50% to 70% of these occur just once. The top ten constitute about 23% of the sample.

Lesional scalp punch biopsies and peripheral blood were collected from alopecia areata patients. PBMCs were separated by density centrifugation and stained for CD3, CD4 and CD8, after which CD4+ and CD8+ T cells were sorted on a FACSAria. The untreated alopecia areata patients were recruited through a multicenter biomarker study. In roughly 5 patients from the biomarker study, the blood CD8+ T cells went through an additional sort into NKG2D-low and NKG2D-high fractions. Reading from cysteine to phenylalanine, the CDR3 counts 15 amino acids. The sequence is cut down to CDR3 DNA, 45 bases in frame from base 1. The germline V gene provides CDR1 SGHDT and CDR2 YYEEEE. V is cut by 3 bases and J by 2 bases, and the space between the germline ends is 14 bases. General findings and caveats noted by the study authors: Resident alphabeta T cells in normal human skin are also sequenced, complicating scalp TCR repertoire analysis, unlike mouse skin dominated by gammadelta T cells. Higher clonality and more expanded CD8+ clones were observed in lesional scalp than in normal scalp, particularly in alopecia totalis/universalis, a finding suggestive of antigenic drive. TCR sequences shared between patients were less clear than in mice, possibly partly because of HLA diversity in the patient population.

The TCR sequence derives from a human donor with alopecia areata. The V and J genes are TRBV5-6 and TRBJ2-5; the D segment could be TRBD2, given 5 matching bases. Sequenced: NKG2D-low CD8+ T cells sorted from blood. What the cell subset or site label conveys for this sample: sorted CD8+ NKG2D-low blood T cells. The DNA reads TGTGCCAGCAGCTGGGCGGGCCCCAAACAAGAGACCCAGTACTTC. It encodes CASSWAGPKQETQYF.